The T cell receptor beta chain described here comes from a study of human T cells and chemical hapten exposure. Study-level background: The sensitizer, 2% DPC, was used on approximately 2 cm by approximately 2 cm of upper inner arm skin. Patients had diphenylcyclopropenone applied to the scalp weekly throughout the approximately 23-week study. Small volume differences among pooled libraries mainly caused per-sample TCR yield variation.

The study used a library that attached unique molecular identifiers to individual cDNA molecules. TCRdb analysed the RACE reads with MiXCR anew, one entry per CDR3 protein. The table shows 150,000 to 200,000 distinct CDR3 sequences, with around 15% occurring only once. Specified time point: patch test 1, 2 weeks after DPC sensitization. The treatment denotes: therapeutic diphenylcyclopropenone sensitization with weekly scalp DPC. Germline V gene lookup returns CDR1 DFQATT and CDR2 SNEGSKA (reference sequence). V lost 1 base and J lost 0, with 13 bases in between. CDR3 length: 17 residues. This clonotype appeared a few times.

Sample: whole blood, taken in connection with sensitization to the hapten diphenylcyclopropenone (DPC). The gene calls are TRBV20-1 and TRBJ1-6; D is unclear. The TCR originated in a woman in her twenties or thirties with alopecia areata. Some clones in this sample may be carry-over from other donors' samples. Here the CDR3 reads CSARGSAGVSYNSPLHF. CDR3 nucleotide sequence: TGCAGTGCTAGAGGTTCGGCGGGAGTCTCCTATAATTCACCCCTCCACTTT.